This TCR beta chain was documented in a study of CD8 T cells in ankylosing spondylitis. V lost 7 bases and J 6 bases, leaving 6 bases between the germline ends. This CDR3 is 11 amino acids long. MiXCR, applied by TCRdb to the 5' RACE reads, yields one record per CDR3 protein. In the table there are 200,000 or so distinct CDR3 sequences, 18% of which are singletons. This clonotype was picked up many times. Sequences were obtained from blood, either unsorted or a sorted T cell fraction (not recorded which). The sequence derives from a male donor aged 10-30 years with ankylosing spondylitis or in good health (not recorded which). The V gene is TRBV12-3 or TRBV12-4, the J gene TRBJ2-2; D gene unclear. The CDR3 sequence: CASILSGELFF. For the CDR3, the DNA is TGTGCCAGCATCTTATCCGGGGAGCTGTTTTTT.